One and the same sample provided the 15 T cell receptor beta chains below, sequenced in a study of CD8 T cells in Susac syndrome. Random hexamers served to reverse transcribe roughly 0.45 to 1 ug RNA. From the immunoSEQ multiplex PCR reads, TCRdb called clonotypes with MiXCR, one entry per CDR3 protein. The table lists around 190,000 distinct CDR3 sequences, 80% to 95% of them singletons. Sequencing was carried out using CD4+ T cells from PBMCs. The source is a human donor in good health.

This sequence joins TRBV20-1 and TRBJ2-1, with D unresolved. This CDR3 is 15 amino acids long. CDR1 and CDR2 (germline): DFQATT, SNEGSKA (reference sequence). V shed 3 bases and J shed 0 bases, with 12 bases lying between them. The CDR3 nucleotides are TGCAGTGCTAGGGCGGTGGCGGACTCCTACAATGAGCAGTTCTTC. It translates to CSARAVADSYNEQFF.

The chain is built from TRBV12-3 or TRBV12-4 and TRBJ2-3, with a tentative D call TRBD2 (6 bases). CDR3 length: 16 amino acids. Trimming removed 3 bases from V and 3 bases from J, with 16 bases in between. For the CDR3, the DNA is TGTGCCAGCAGTTTCGGTCTCGCGGGGCTGACAGATACGCAGTATTTT. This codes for CASSFGLAGLTDTQYF.

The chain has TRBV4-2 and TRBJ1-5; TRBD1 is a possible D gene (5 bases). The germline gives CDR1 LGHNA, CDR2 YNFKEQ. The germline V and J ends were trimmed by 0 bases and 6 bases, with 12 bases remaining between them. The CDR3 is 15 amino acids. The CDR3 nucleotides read TGTGCCAGCAGCCAAGAAGCCCAGGGAGGTCAGCCCCAGCATTTT. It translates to CASSQEAQGGQPQHF.

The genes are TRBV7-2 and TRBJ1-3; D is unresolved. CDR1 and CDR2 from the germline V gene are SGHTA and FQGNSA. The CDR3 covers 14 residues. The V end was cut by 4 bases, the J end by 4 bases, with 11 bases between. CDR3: CASSSPPGGNTIYF. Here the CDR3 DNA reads TGTGCCAGCAGCTCCCCCCCGGGGGGAAACACCATATATTTT.

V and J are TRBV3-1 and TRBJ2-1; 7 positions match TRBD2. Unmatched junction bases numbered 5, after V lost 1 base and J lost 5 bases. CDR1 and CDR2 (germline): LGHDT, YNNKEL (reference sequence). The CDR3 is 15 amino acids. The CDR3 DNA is TGTGCCAGCAGCCAAGGGGACTACGGGGACAATGAGCAGTTCTTC. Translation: CASSQGDYGDNEQFF.

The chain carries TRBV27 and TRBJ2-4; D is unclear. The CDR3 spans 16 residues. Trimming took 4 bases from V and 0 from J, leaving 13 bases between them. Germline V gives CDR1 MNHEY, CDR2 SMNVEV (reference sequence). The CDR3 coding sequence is TGTGCCAGCAGTTGGAGTACGGGTCTAGCCAAAAACATTCAGTACTTC. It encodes CASSWSTGLAKNIQYF.

The CDR3 bases are TGTGCCAGCAGCTTAGGTCTGGGAAGGAACACTGAAGCTTTCTTT. This codes for CASSLGLGRNTEAFF. This chain links TRBV7-9 with TRBJ1-1; no reliable D call. CDR3 length equals 15 residues. Germline-derived CDR1 and CDR2 are SEHNR and FQNEAQ (reference sequence). Trimming left V 1 base short and J 1 base short, with 10 bases between.

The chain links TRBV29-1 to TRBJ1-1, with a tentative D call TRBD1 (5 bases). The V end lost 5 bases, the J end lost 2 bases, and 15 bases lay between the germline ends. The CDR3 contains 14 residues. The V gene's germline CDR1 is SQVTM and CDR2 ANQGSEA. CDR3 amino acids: CSVNSRGFNTEAFF. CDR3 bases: TGCAGCGTTAACAGTCGGGGCTTCAACACTGAAGCTTTCTTT. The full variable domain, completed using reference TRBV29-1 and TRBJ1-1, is SAVISQKPSRDICQRGTSLTIQCQVDSQVTMMFWYRQQPGQSLTLIATANQGSEATYESGFVIDKFPISRPNLTFSTLTVSNMSPEDSSIYLCSVNSRGFNTEAFFGQGTRLTVV.

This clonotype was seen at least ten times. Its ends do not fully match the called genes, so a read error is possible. The CDR3 region is CASSLGGQETQYF. DNA of the CDR3: TGTGCCAGCAGTTTGGGGGGTCAGGAGACCCAGTACTTC. The chain couples TRBV5-1 to TRBJ2-5; D might be TRBD2 (6 bases). CDR1 is SGHRS and CDR2 is YFSETQ in the germline V gene. The CDR3 sequence is 13 residues long.

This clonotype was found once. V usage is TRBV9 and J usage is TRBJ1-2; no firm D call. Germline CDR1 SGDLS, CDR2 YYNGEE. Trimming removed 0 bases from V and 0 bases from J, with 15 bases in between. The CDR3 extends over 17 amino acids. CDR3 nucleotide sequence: TGTGCCAGCAGCGTAGACGGGCTCCTACCTACTAACTATGGCTACACCTTC. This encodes CASSVDGLLPTNYGYTF.

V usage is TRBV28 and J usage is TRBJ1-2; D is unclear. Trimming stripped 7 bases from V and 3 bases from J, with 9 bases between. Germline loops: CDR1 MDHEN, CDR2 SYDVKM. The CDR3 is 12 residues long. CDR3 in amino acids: CASTTTDYGYTF. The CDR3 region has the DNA TGTGCCAGCACCACTACGGACTATGGCTACACCTTC.

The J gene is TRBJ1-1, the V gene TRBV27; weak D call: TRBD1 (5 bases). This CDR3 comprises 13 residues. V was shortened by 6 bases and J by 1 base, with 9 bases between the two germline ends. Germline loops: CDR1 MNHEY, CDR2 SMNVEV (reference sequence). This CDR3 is CASRWTRNTEAFF. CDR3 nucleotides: TGTGCCAGCAGGTGGACAAGGAACACTGAAGCTTTCTTT.

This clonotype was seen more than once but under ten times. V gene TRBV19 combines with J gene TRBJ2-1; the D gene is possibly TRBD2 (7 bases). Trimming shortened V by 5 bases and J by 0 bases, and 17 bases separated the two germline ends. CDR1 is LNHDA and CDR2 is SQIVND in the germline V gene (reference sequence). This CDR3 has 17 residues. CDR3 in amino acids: CASSPITRGLSYNEQFF. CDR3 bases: TGTGCCAGTAGTCCCATCACGCGGGGGCTCTCCTACAATGAGCAGTTCTTC. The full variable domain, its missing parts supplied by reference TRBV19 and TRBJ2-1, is DGGITQSPKYLFRKEGQNVTLSCEQNLNHDAMYWYRQDPGQGLRLIYYSQIVNDFQKGDIAEGYSVSREKKESFPLTVTSAQKNPTAFYLCASSPITRGLSYNEQFFGPGTRLTVL.

The CDR3 DNA reads as TGCAGCGCCAAGCCATACAATGAGCAGTTCTTC. Amino acid sequence: CSAKPYNEQFF. The chain has TRBV29-1 and TRBJ2-1; no firm D call. The CDR3 has 11 residues. Germline assignment: CDR1 SQVTM and CDR2 ANQGSEA. V lost 7 bases, J lost 4 bases, and 8 bases lay in between.

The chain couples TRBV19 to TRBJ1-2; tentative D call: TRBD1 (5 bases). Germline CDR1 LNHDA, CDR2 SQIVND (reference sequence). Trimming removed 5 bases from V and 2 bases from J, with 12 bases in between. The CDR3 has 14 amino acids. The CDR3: CASSLGRGNYGYTF. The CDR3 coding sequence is TGTGCCAGTAGTTTGGGGCGAGGAAACTATGGCTACACCTTC.